These T cell receptor beta chains were read from a single sample in a study of technical replicates of blood from several donors. Produced via immunoSEQ multiplex PCR; TCRdb's table is partial and in-frame only. The table shows 65,000 to 70,000 clones, with 75% to 90% occurring only once. The source material was PBMCs. The receptors here all came from a human donor in good health. Some clones in this sample may be carry-over from other donors' samples. Each CDR3 is given with its conserved first and last residue.

v_call cdr3_aa
TRBV29-1 CSVEVQANYEQYF
TRBV6-6 CASSYGSGDTQYF
TRBV2 CASSADRGQLGGYTF
TRBV7-9 CASSFAGPSTDTQYF
TRBV15 CATSRAQGQNNEQFF
TRBV2 CASSDERGTEAFF
TRBV13 CASSLDTRYGYTF
TRBV6-6 CASWGGAGYEQYF
TRBV19 CASSTAGLEGNAFF
TRBV9 CASSSRPGPKETQYF
TRBV7-9 CASSYTRDRETPQYF
TRBV7-2 CASSETGLGGYTF
TRBV27 CASSKQGVGGTGELFF
TRBV7-2 CASSLQPGGNNEQFF
TRBV2 CASSEMARTSGF
TRBV4-3 CASSQDLVTGLGGYTF
TRBV9 CASSFRGDNEKLFF
TRBV9 CASSVGTGVLVF
TRBV7-2 CASSQNWGTSGRSSYEQYF
TRBV5-1 CASSFFPTGINEKLFF
TRBV28 CASSLGRGPYEQYF
TRBV4-2 CASSWNFGGQNTGELFF
TRBV5-4 CASSLDPGGGLEQYF
TRBV5-8 CASSLVLRTFMNTEAFF
TRBV7-9 CASSPRFRVNGGNTIYF
TRBV27 CASSLSRPDNGNTIYF
TRBV19 CASRESGGVSVYGYTF
TRBV7-8 CASSFSRTSWGTEQFF
TRBV4-1 CASSQDSTLGPQHF
TRBV7-6 CASSLGTGMSGEPPDTQYF
TRBV7-9 CASSPPPLRETQYF
TRBV2 CASSESGTSGRTDTQYF
TRBV5-6 CASSVQRGQGSYGYTF
TRBV7-6 CASSLESVIGRPSEKLFF
TRBV5-1 CASSPEREVDLYF
TRBV19 CASNRQGANTEAFF
TRBV5-6 CASSLIRGYEQYF
TRBV15 CATSRDQGATTTNEKLFF
TRBV2 CASSTTTYEQYF
TRBV7-2 CASSLTTGTGFSEQFF
TRBV7-8 CASRIGGRNGNQPQHF
TRBV9 CASGRGRGSGNTIYF
TRBV7-8 CASSLVLAGPSSHEQYF
TRBV4-2 CASSQDRGETQYF
TRBV30 CAWSGGDPGHEQYF
TRBV11-3 CASSRFGGGTTGELFF
TRBV19 CASSDQGSGYTF
TRBV7-8 CASSHTDRAYEQYF
TRBV13 CASSSPLGDRGYGYTF
TRBV7-8 CASSFVGGGNEQFF
TRBV7-2 CASSLLNQETQYF
TRBV2 CASSGDREHQPQHF
TRBV6-1 CASKQGASYEQYF